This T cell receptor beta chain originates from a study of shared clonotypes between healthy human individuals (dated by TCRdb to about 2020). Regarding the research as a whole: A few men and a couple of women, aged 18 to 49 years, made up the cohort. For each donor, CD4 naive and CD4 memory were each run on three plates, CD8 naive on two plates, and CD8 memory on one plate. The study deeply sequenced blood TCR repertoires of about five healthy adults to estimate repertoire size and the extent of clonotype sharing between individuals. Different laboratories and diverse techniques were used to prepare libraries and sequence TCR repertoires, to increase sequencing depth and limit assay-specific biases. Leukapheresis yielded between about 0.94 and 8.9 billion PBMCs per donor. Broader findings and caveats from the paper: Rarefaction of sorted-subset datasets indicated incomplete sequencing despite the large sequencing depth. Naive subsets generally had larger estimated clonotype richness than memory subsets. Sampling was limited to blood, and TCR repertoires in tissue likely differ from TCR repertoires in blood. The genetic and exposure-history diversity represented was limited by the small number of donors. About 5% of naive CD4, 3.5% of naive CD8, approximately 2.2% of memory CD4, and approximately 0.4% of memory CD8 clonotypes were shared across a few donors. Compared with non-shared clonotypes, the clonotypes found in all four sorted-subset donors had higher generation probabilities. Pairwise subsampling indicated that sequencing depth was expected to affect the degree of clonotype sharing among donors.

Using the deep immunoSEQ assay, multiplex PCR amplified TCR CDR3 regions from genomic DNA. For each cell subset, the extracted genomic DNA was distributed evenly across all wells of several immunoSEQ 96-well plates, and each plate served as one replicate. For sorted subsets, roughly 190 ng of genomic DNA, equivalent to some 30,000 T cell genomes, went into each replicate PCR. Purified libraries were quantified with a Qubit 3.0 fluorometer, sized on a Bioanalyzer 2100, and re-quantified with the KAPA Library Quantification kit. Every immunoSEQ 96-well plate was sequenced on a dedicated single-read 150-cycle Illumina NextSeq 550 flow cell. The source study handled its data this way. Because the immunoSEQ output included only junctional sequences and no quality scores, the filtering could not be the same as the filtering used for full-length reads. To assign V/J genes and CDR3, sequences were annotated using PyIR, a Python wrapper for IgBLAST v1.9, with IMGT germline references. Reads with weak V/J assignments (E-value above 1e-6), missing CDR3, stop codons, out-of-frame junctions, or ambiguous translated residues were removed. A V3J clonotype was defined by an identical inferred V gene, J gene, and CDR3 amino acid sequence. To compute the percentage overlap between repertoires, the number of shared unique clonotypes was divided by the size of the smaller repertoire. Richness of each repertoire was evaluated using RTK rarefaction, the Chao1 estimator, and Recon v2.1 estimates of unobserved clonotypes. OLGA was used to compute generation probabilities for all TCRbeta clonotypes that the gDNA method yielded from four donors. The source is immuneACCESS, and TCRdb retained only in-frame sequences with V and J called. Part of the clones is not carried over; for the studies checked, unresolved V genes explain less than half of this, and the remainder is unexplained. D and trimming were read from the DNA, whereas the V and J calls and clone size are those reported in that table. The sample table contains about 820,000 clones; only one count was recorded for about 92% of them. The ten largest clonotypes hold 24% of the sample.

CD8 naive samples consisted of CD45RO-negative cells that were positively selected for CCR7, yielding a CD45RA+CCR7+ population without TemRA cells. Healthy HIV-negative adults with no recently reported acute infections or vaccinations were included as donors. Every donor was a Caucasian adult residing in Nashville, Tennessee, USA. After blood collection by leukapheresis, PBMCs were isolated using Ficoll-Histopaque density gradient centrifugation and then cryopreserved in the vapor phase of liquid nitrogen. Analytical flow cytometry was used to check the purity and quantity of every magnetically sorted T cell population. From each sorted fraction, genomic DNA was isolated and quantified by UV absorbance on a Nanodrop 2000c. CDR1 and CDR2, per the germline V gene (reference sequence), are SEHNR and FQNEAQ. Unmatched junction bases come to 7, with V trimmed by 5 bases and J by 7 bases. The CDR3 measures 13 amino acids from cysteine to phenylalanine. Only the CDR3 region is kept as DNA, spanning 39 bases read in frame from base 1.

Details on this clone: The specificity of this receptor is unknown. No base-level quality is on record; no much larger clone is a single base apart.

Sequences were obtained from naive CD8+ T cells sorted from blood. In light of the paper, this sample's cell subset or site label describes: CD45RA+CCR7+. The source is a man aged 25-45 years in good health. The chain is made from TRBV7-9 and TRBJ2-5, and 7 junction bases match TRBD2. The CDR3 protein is CASSGTTGGTQYF. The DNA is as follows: TGTGCCAGCAGCGGGACTACTGGGGGGACCCAGTACTTC.